One TCR beta chain is described in this entry. As yet, its antigen is unknown. The entry originates in a study of identical twins. MiXCR was run by TCRdb on the 5' RACE reads, yielding one entry per CDR3 protein. Of 1.5 million to 2 million distinct CDR3 sequences detected, about 32% appear once; the ten largest clones hold around 0.25%. With no exceptions, donors were healthy Caucasians. There are 16 residues in the CDR3. Study results and limitations: For cord blood, abundant beta clonotypes had fewer insertions, unlike memory repertoires, which showed none. The presence of invariant MAIT and iNKT cells could partly confound analyses of zero-insertion sequences. Among monozygotic twins, out-of-frame TCR alpha sharing exceeded what models predicted.

The TCR sequence derives from a newborn girl in good health. The material sequenced was cord blood. The genes are TRBV21-1 and TRBJ2-1; the table's D call of TRBD2 was not tested on the DNA. TRBV21-1 is a documented pseudogene. The CDR3 loop reads CASSKDERDPDNEQFF. CDR3 nucleotide sequence: TGTGCCAGCAGCAAAGATGAGCGGGACCCGGACAATGAGCAGTTCTTC.